Here is one T cell receptor beta chain with its context. The sample comes from a study of CD8 T cells in Susac syndrome. After extraction with the RNeasy kit, about 0.5 to 1 ug of the RNA was reverse transcribed using random hexamers. Across 54 Vbeta and 13 Jbeta, TCR beta CDR3 was amplified with immunoSEQ multiplex PCR. Each CDR3 protein is one row after TCRdb ran MiXCR on the immunoSEQ multiplex PCR reads. The sample includes under 200,000 distinct CDR3 sequences, about 90% of them seen just once. The authors sequenced TCR beta from blood CD8+ and CD4+ T cells. Healthy donors matched for age and sex were used as controls. The receptor comes from a human donor in good health. Sequencing used CD4+ T cells from PBMCs.

CDR3 nucleotides: TGTGCCTGGCGGACAGGGTCACCCCTCCACTTT. Translating it yields CAWRTGSPLHF. The chain has TRBV30 and TRBJ1-6, with 8 bases identical to TRBD1. Per the germline V gene, CDR1 is GTSNPN and CDR2 is SVGIG (reference sequence). Trimming at V came to 5 bases and at J to 10 bases, leaving 1 base not matched to a gene. CDR3 length: 11 amino acids.